These 5 T cell receptor beta chains were all obtained from the same sample, sequenced in a study of T cells in narcolepsy. The table came from immunoSEQ multiplex PCR; TCRdb's copy has only in-frame clones and leaves some out. The repertoire holds 12,000 or so clones, with 94% as singletons. Sample: CD45RA- memory CD4+ T cells from PBMCs. Receptor source: a human donor with narcolepsy.

The CDR3 protein is CASSLGRGLKETQYF. In DNA form, the CDR3 reads TGTGCCAGCAGCTTGGGCAGGGGGCTCAAGGAGACCCAGTACTTC. V is TRBV5-4 and J is TRBJ2-5; 8 bases align to TRBD1. Trimming at V came to 0 bases and at J to 5 bases, leaving 6 bases not matched to a gene. CDR1 is SGHNT, CDR2 YYREEE, per germline (reference sequence). The CDR3 loop spans 15 amino acids.

The rearrangement uses TRBV5-4 and TRBJ2-1; weak D call: TRBD2 (6 bases). V was shortened by 3 bases and J by 5 bases, with 9 bases between the two germline ends. Per the germline V gene, CDR1 is SGHNT and CDR2 is YYREEE (reference sequence). The CDR3 loop spans 13 amino acids. The CDR3 here is CASSSTRDNEQFF. CDR3 coding DNA: TGTGCCAGCAGCTCGACTAGAGACAATGAGCAGTTCTTC.

The chain uses TRBV2 and TRBJ1-1; D ambiguous. Germline V gives CDR1 SNHLY, CDR2 FYNNEI. Between the trimmed V and J ends, which lost 3 bases and 1 base, there was a span of 9 bases. The CDR3 is made up of 14 amino acids. The CDR3 region is CASSEVSANTEAFF. CDR3 nucleotide sequence: TGTGCCAGCAGTGAGGTGTCAGCGAACACTGAAGCTTTCTTT.

The V gene is TRBV10-1, the J gene TRBJ2-3; 8 positions agree with TRBD2. This CDR3 is built from 14 residues. Germline loops: CDR1 WNHNN, CDR2 SYGVQD (reference sequence). Germline trimming cut 3 bases from V and 6 bases from J; bases unmatched to any gene: 5. The CDR3 reads CASSDPTSADTQYF. In nucleotides, the CDR3 is TGCGCCAGCAGTGACCCGACTAGCGCCGATACGCAGTATTTT.

The chain is built from TRBV10-3 and TRBJ1-4; the D is unclear. Germline lookup yields CDR1 ENHRY and CDR2 SYGVKD. This CDR3 has 12 amino acids. Trimming cost V 4 bases and J 5 bases, with 5 bases left between them. CDR3 amino acids: CAISGPNEKLFF. The CDR3 region has the DNA TGTGCCATCAGTGGACCGAATGAAAAACTGTTTTTT.